This TCR beta chain was observed in a study of shared clonotypes between healthy human individuals. A few counts support this clone. The germline CDR1 and CDR2 sequences are SEHNR and FQNEAQ (reference sequence). The CDR3 runs to 11 residues. Trimming shortened V by 5 bases and J by 5 bases, and 6 bases separated the two germline ends. The method was immunoSEQ multiplex PCR; TCRdb's version includes in-frame clones alone and lacks a portion of them. The data contain fewer than 3 million clones, roughly 92% of them singletons. Sequenced input: naive CD4+ T cells from PBMCs. Subset specified: CD45RA+ positively selected. This rearrangement joins TRBV7-9 to TRBJ1-1; D not resolved. This TCR was sampled from a young man in good health. Some clones in this sample may be carry-over from other donors' samples. The CDR3 sequence is CASSIPTEAFF. The DNA of the CDR3 is TGTGCCAGCAGCATCCCTACTGAAGCTTTCTTT.